This T cell receptor beta chain is from a study of shared clonotypes between healthy human individuals. Losses at the gene ends were 4 bases for V and 6 bases for J; bases not matched to a gene: 12. CDR3 length: 16 amino acids. Germline V lookup: CDR1 SGHNT, CDR2 YYREEE (reference sequence). Assay used: immunoSEQ multiplex PCR; TCRdb lists only in-frame clones, some missing. Among hundreds of thousands of clones listed, more than 70% were seen once. This chain uses TRBV5-4 with TRBJ2-2; TRBD2 matches at 7 bases. This clonotype was sampled from a woman aged 25 to 39 in good health. Material: memory CD4+ T cells sorted from blood. Specified subset: CD45RA-negative fraction. The CDR3 coding sequence is TGTGCCAGCAGCCCGGGTCTTGCGGGAGTGGCCGGGGAGCTGTTTTTT. Protein: CASSPGLAGVAGELFF. Filled out from reference TRBV5-4 and TRBJ2-2, the complete variable domain reads ETGVTQSPTHLIKTRGQQVTLRCSSQSGHNTVSWYQQALGQGPQFIFQYYREEENGRGNFPPRFSGLQFPNYSSELNVNALELDDSALYLCASSPGLAGVAGELFFGEGSRLTVL.